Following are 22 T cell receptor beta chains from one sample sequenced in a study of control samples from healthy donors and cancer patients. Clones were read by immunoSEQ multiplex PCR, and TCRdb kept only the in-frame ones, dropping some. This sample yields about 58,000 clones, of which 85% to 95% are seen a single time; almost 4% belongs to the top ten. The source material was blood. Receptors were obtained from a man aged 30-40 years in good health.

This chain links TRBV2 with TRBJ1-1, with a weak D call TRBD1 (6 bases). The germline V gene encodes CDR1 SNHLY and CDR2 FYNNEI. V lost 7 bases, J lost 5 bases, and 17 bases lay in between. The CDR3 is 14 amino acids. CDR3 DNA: TGTGCCAGCAACAGCGGCAGGGGATCGACTGAAGCTTTCTTT. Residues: CASNSGRGSTEAFF.

The CDR3 reads CSASQDREQYF. The CDR3 DNA reads TGCAGTGCTAGCCAGGACAGAGAGCAGTACTTC. The gene calls are TRBV20-1 and TRBJ2-7; tentatively, D is TRBD1 (6 bases). This CDR3 region has 11 residues. The V gene lost 3 bases and the J gene lost 7 bases, with 10 bases spanning the gap. The V gene's germline CDR1 is DFQATT and CDR2 SNEGSKA (reference sequence).

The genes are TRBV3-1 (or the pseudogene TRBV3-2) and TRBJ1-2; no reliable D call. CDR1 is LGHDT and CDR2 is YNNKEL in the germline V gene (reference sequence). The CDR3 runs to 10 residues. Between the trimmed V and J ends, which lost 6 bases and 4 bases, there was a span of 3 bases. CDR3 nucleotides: TGTGCCAGCAGGCCCTATGGCTACACCTTC. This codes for CASRPYGYTF.

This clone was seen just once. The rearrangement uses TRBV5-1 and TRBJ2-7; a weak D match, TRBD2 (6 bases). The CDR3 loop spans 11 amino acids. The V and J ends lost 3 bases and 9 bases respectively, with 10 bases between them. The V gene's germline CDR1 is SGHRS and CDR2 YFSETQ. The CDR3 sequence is CASSSDGGQYF. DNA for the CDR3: TGCGCCAGCAGCTCCGACGGGGGGCAGTACTTC.

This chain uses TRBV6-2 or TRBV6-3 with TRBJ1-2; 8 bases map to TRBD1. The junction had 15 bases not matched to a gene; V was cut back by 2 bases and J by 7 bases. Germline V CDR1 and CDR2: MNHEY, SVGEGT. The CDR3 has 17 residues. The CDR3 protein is CASSYGVGGQGAGGYTF. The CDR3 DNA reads TGTGCCAGCAGTTACGGGGTTGGTGGACAGGGTGCTGGTGGCTACACCTTC.

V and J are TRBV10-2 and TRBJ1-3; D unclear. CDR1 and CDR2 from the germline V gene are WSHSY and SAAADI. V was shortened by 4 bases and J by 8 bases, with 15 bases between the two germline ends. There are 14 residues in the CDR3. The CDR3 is CASSGRRVRDTIYF. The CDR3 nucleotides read TGCGCCAGCAGTGGTCGGAGGGTTAGGGACACCATATATTTT.

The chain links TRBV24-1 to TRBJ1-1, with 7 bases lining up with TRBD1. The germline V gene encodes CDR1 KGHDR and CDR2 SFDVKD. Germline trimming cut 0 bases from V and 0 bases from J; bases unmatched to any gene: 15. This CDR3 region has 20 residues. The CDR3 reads CATSDLRGPSTEGLNTEAFF. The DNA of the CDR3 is TGTGCCACCAGTGATTTGAGGGGGCCGTCCACGGAGGGACTGAACACTGAAGCTTTCTTT.

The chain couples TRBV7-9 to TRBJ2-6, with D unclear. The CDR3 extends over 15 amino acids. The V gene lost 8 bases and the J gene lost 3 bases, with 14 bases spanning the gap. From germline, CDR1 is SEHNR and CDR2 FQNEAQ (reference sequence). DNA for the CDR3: TGTGCCAGCTTTAACCTCTTAATTGGGGCCAACGTCCTGACTTTC. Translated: CASFNLLIGANVLTF.

The CDR3 region has the DNA TGTGCCAGCAGCGGGAGCGAGTCTTCAACTAATGAAAAACTGTTTTTT. Translation gives CASSGSESSTNEKLFF. The chain is built from TRBV3-1 (or the pseudogene TRBV3-2) and TRBJ1-4, with no clear D. V shed 5 bases and J shed 0 bases, with 13 bases lying between them. Germline V gives CDR1 LGHDT, CDR2 YNNKEL (reference sequence). The CDR3 is 16 amino acids.

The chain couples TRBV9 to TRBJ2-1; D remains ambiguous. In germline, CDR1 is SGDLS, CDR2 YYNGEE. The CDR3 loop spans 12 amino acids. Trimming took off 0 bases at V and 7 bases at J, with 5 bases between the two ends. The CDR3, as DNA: TGTGCCAGCAGCGTAGCCGGGAATGAGCAGTTCTTC. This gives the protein CASSVAGNEQFF.

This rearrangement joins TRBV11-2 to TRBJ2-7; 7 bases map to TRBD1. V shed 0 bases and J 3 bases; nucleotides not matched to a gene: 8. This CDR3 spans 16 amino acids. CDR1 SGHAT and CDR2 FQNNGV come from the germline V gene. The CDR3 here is CASSLEIGTVRYEQYF. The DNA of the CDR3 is TGTGCCAGCAGCTTAGAGATAGGGACAGTTCGCTACGAGCAGTACTTC.

CDR3 sequence: CATSAHQGYGTGELFF. The CDR3 DNA reads as TGTGCCACCAGTGCCCACCAGGGGTATGGGACCGGGGAGCTGTTTTTT. The rearrangement links TRBV24-1 to TRBJ2-2, with D possibly TRBD1 on 6 matching bases. Per germline, CDR1 KGHDR and CDR2 SFDVKD. This CDR3 is 16 amino acids long. V was clipped by 5 bases and J by 5 bases, with 17 bases between them.

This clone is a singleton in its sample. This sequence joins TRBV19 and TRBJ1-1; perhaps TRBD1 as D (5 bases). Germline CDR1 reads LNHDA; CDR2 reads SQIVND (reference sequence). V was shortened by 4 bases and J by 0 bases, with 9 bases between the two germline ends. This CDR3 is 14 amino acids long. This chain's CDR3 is CASSTRQLNTEAFF. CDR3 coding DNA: TGTGCCAGTAGTACCCGACAGTTGAACACTGAAGCTTTCTTT.

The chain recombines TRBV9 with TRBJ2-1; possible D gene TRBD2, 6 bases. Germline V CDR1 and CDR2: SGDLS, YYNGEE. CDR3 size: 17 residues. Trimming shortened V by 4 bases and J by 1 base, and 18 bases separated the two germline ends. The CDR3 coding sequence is TGTGCCAGCAGCTCCCCACGGGACTCCCATTCCTACAATGAGCAGTTCTTC. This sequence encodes CASSSPRDSHSYNEQFF.

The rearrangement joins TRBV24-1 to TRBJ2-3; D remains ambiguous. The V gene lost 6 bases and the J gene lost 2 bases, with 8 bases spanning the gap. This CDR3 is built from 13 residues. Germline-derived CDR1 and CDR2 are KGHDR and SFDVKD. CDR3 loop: CATSPGPTDTQYF. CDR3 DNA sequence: TGTGCCACCAGTCCCGGCCCCACAGATACGCAGTATTTT.

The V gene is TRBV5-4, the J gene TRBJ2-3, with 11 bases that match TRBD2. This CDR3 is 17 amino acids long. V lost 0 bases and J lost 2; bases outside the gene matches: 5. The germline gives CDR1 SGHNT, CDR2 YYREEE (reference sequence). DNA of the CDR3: TGTGCCAGCAGCTTGGGACTAGCGGGGTTCTACACAGATACGCAGTATTTT. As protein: CASSLGLAGFYTDTQYF.

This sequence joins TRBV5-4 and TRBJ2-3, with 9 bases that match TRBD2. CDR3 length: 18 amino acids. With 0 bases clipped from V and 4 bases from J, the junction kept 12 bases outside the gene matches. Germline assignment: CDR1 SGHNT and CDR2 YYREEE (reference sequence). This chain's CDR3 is CASSLGFGGGGSADTQYF. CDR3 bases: TGTGCCAGCAGCTTGGGGTTTGGCGGGGGGGGATCTGCAGATACGCAGTATTTT.

The DNA for the CDR3 is TGTGCCTGCCTTAAGAAGGGTTCGCGCAATCAGCCCCAGCATTTT. It encodes CACLKKGSRNQPQHF. V and J are TRBV30 and TRBJ1-5; D is unresolved. Germline V CDR1 and CDR2: GTSNPN, SVGIG (reference sequence). The CDR3 is 15 amino acids. V lost 6 bases to trimming and J lost 2 bases, with 17 bases between them. The whole variable domain, filled in from reference TRBV30 and TRBJ1-5, reads SQTIHQWPATLVQPVGSPLSLECTVEGTSNPNLYWYRQAAGRGLQLLFYSVGIGQISSEVPQNLSASRPQDRQFILSSKKLLLSDSGFYLCACLKKGSRNQPQHFGDGTRLSIL.

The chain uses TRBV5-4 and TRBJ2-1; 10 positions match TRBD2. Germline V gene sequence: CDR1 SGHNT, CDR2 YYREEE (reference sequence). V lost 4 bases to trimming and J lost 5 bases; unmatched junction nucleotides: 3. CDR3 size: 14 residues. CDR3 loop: CASSPGLANNEQFF. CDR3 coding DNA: TGTGCCAGCAGCCCGGGACTAGCGAACAATGAGCAGTTCTTC.

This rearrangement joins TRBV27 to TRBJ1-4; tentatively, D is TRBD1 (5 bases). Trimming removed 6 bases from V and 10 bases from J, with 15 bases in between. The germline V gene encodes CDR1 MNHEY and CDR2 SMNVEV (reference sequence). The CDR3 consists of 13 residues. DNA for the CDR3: TGTGCCAGCAGGAGAAATACCGGGGGAAAACTGTTTTTT. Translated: CASRRNTGGKLFF.

The CDR3 DNA reads as TGTGCCAGCAGCGCCACAAAAGCCGGGGAGCTGTTTTTT. Protein sequence: CASSATKAGELFF. The rearrangement joins TRBV7-2 to TRBJ2-2; D unresolved. This CDR3 is 13 amino acids long. V lost 5 bases and J 6 bases, leaving 10 bases between the germline ends. CDR1 is SGHTA and CDR2 is FQGNSA in the germline V gene.

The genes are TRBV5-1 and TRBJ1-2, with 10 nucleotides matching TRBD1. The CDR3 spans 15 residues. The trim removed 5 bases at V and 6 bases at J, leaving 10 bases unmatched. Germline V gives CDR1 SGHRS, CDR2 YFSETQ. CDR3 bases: TGCGCCAGCAGTCGGGGTGGGACAGGGGACGATGGCTACACCTTC. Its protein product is CASSRGGTGDDGYTF. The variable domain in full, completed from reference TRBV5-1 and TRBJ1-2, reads KAGVTQTPRYLIKTRGQQVTLSCSPISGHRSVSWYQQTPGQGLQFLFEYFSETQRNKGNFPGRFSGRQFSNSRSEMNVSTLELGDSALYLCASSRGGTGDDGYTFGSGTRLTVV.